The 14 T cell receptor beta chains below come from one sample, sequenced in a study of blood T cell repertoires in COVID-19. Only in-frame clones appear in the TCRdb table, and some are missing; sequencing was by immunoSEQ multiplex PCR. The data show 85,000 to 95,000 clones, with 76% seen just once and around 7% held by the top ten. Material for sequencing was peripheral blood. The receptors come from a man aged 70-80 years with acute or convalescent COVID-19.

There are a few counts of this clone. V and J are TRBV24-1 and TRBJ2-2; a possible D gene is TRBD1 (6 bases). The V and J ends lost 3 bases and 0 bases respectively, with 13 bases between them. Germline CDR1 KGHDR, CDR2 SFDVKD. The CDR3 runs to 17 residues. CDR3 region: CATSDQMTGANTGELFF. In DNA, the CDR3 is TGTGCCACCAGTGATCAGATGACAGGAGCGAACACCGGGGAGCTGTTTTTT.

This chain connects TRBV7-9 to TRBJ2-1; 7 nucleotides agree with TRBD1. The germline gives CDR1 SEHNR, CDR2 FQNEAQ (reference sequence). This CDR3 spans 17 amino acids. The trim removed 5 bases at V and 8 bases at J, leaving 18 bases unmatched. The CDR3 coding sequence is TGTGCCAGCAGCGCGAGACAGGGAATCGTTCGGAACGATGAGCAGTTCTTC. Its translation is CASSARQGIVRNDEQFF.

The J gene is TRBJ1-3, the V gene TRBV2; D uncertain. V was cut by 5 bases and J by 2 bases, with 10 bases left in between. The CDR3 sequence is 14 residues long. The germline gives CDR1 SNHLY, CDR2 FYNNEI. DNA of the CDR3: TGTGCCAGCAGTTTACTTGGAGCTGGAAACACCATATATTTT. This codes for CASSLLGAGNTIYF.

The chain has TRBV28 and TRBJ2-7, with a tentative D call TRBD1 (6 bases). The germline gives CDR1 MDHEN, CDR2 SYDVKM. The germline V and J ends were trimmed by 6 bases and 2 bases, with 17 bases remaining between them. The CDR3 sequence is 15 residues long. The CDR3 DNA reads TGTGCCAGCAGCCGAGGGGGAAGGACAACCTACGAGCAGTACTTC. Translation: CASSRGGRTTYEQYF.

This clone was seen only a few times. This chain joins TRBV5-1 and TRBJ1-1, with TRBD1 matching 8 bases. V lost 4 bases and J lost 4; bases outside the gene matches: 12. This CDR3 is 16 amino acids long. The germline gives CDR1 SGHRS, CDR2 YFSETQ. The CDR3 DNA reads TGCGCCAGCAGCGTCAGGGGGCGAGGGGTTGGCACTGAAGCTTTCTTT. Protein sequence: CASSVRGRGVGTEAFF.

The chain combines TRBV5-1 with TRBJ2-2; 7 nucleotides line up with TRBD2. CDR3 size: 18 residues. Germline CDR1 reads SGHRS; CDR2 reads YFSETQ. With 4 bases clipped from V and 0 bases from J, the junction kept 12 bases outside the gene matches. This CDR3 is CASSPLRGGSPNTGELFF. CDR3 DNA sequence: TGCGCCAGCAGCCCCCTCCGAGGCGGGAGCCCGAACACCGGGGAGCTGTTTTTT.

This chain uses TRBV7-2 with TRBJ1-5; 7 nucleotides match TRBD1. The CDR3 has 19 residues. J lost 6 bases, V lost 1 base, and 18 bases had no gene match. Germline loops: CDR1 SGHTA, CDR2 FQGNSA. The CDR3 loop is CASSLERRQGIGDSQPQHF. CDR3 bases: TGTGCCAGCAGCTTAGAGCGGCGACAGGGAATCGGAGACAGTCAGCCCCAGCATTTT.

The chain combines TRBV27 with TRBJ1-6; no clear D. Germline loops: CDR1 MNHEY, CDR2 SMNVEV (reference sequence). V lost 3 bases to trimming and J lost 7 bases, with 13 bases between them. The CDR3 has 15 residues. The CDR3 sequence is CASSFQQKINSPLHF. The DNA for the CDR3 is TGTGCCAGCAGTTTCCAACAGAAAATCAATTCACCCCTCCACTTT.

The chain joins TRBV3-1 (or the pseudogene TRBV3-2) to TRBJ2-2; 8 bases are a match to TRBD1. J gave up 1 base and V 0 bases, and 1 base lay outside the gene matches. Looked up from germline, CDR1 is LGHDT and CDR2 is YNNKEL (reference sequence). This CDR3 contains 16 residues. The CDR3 loop reads CASSQEGTGNTGELFF. CDR3 bases: TGTGCCAGCAGCCAAGAGGGGACAGGGAACACCGGGGAGCTGTTTTTT.

J is TRBJ2-2 and V is TRBV28, with TRBD1 matching over 7 bases. This CDR3 contains 16 residues. The J segment lost 0 bases and the V segment lost 3 bases, leaving 4 bases of the junction unmatched. The germline gives CDR1 MDHEN, CDR2 SYDVKM. CDR3 residues: CASSLPGQSNTGELFF. Written as DNA, the CDR3 is TGTGCCAGCAGTTTGCCGGGACAGTCGAACACCGGGGAGCTGTTTTTT. The full variable domain, with the rest looked up from reference TRBV28 and TRBJ2-2, is DVKVTQSSRYLVKRTGEKVFLECVQDMDHENMFWYRQDPGLGLRLIYFSYDVKMKEKGDIPEGYSVSREKKERFSLILESASTNQTSMYLCASSLPGQSNTGELFFGEGSRLTVL.

The CDR3 loop reads CASSFLAGSYNEQFF. Here the CDR3 DNA reads TGCGCCAGCAGCTTCCTAGCGGGGTCCTACAATGAGCAGTTCTTC. The gene calls are TRBV5-1 and TRBJ2-1, with 9 bases aligning to TRBD2. The CDR3 loop spans 15 amino acids. V lost 2 bases and J lost 1; bases outside the gene matches: 1. From germline, CDR1 is SGHRS and CDR2 YFSETQ.

This clone occurred once. The V call is TRBV29-1, the J call TRBJ2-6, with 8 bases lining up with TRBD1. Germline lookup yields CDR1 SQVTM and CDR2 ANQGSEA. The ends lost 4 bases at V and 3 bases at J; junction bases unmatched: 8. This CDR3 spans 16 amino acids. CDR3 sequence (DNA): TGCAGCGTTGGGCAGGGGGCGCTCGGTGGGGCCAACGTCCTGACTTTC. It codes for CSVGQGALGGANVLTF. The variable domain in full, with the rest retrieved from reference TRBV29-1 and TRBJ2-6, is SAVISQKPSRDICQRGTSLTIQCQVDSQVTMMFWYRQQPGQSLTLIATANQGSEATYESGFVIDKFPISRPNLTFSTLTVSNMSPEDSSIYLCSVGQGALGGANVLTFGAGSRLTVL.

The J gene is TRBJ1-2, the V gene TRBV6-6, with D maybe TRBD1 (5 bases). Trimming left V 11 bases short and J 6 bases short, with 13 bases between. Germline CDR1 is MNHNY and CDR2 is SVGAGI (reference sequence). This CDR3 is built from 11 residues. CDR3 coding DNA: TGTGCCGGGGCCTCGGGGGATGGCTACACCTTC. Residues: CAGASGDGYTF.

V usage is TRBV19 and J usage is TRBJ2-1; 7 bases match TRBD2. The CDR3 consists of 15 residues. J was trimmed by 6 bases and V by 9 bases; bases with no gene match: 14. Germline CDR1 is LNHDA and CDR2 is SQIVND (reference sequence). CDR3 DNA: TGTGCCAGCACGTCAGGGAGGGGTATAGGCAATGAGCAGTTCTTC. As protein: CASTSGRGIGNEQFF.